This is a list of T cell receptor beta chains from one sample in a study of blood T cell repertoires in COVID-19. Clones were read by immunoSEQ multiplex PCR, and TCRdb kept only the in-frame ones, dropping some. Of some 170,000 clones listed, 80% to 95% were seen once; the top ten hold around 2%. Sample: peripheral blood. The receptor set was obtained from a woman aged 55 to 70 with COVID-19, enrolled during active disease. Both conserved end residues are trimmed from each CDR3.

CDR3: ASSRGTISNQPQH
V: TRBV19

CDR3: ASSHRAGGYT
V: TRBV6-5

CDR3: ASSRPLLGLPTSNQPQH
V: TRBV19

CDR3: ASSYSSTGTGGLKTEAF
V: TRBV6-2/TRBV6-3

CDR3: ASSLSRLGYGYT
V: TRBV5-6

CDR3: ASRELAGGSNEQF
V: TRBV2

CDR3: ASAQGESPLH
V: TRBV6-5

CDR3: ASSLVGPRAEQF
V: TRBV7-2

CDR3: ASRLGQGSIGGYT
V: TRBV11-2

CDR3: ASSPRGEGGEAF
V: TRBV18

CDR3: ASSAREVLNTEAF
V: TRBV9

CDR3: ASSDRATNEKLF
V: TRBV19

CDR3: ASSYFGTGIDTEAF
V: TRBV6-5

CDR3: ASSLDIAGGSSTGELF
V: TRBV7-2

CDR3: ASSPGQGGNTEAF
V: TRBV5-1

CDR3: ASSLVAGELF
V: TRBV27

CDR3: ATSSSGTGGLIYNEQF
V: TRBV15

CDR3: ASSHQDRADEAF
V: TRBV3-1/TRBV3-2

CDR3: ASSDYPGNYGYT
V: TRBV6-4

CDR3: ASSRAGGSYNEQF
V: TRBV9

CDR3: AISTSGGTDTQY
V: TRBV10-3

CDR3: ASSIGPLSSRGYT
V: TRBV19

CDR3: ASSPRQGALEKLF
V: TRBV4-1

CDR3: ASSRHFGTGSYEQY
V: TRBV27

CDR3: ASSLRGSNQPQH
V: TRBV5-6

CDR3: AISESTAPGEKLF
V: TRBV10-3

CDR3: ASSVGASDSYEQY
V: TRBV9

CDR3: ATSRDLTGGAEAF
V: TRBV15

CDR3: ASSPRTGGRTDTQY
V: TRBV3-1/TRBV3-2

CDR3: STEKDTQY
V: TRBV20-1

CDR3: ASSLAGGRTDTQY
V: TRBV7-9